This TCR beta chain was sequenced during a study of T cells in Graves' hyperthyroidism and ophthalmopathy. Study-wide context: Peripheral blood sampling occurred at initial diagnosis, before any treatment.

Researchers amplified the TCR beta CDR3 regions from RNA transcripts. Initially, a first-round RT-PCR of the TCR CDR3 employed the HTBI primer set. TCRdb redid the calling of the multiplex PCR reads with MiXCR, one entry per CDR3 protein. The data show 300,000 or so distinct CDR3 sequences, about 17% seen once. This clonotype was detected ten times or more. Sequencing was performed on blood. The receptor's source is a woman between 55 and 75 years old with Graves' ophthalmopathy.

The CDR3 DNA follows: TGTGCCAGCAGTTTACTCGGACAGGTCGGGATCTACGAGCAGTACTTC. This encodes CASSLLGQVGIYEQYF. The chain links TRBV27 to TRBJ2-7, with 7 nucleotides matching TRBD1. Germline trimming cut 2 bases from V and 3 bases from J; bases unmatched to any gene: 10. CDR1 MNHEY and CDR2 SMNVEV come from the germline V gene (reference sequence). There are 16 residues in the CDR3.